This T cell receptor beta chain is from a study of blood T cells in healthy people across ages. Looking at the study overall: Researchers report that template switching captured about one barcoded beta molecule per two T cells.

The use of a sample-barcoded 5' primer and a J-beta primer mix characterized a second PCR of about 7 to 12 cycles. In TCRdb, the 5' RACE reads were re-called with MiXCR into one record per CDR3 protein. Of over 1.5 million distinct CDR3 sequences listed, roughly 49% were seen once; the top ten hold 2% to 2.5%. The CDR3 loop spans 12 amino acids. Losses at the gene ends were 7 bases for V and 7 bases for J; bases not matched to a gene: 6. Germline lookup yields CDR1 MDHEN and CDR2 SYDVKM. This clonotype was observed a few times. The antigen is unknown. Per sample, no less than 5.5 micrograms of total RNA were extracted. Study-level results: Samples with more naive T cells showed higher observed beta diversity. Per million T cells, the diversity of TCR beta decreased roughly linearly as age advanced.

V and J are TRBV28 and TRBJ2-5; 7 bases line up with TRBD1. The TCR was taken from a woman in her thirties or forties in good health. The specimen sequenced was blood. CDR3 nucleotide sequence: TGTGCCAGCACCACAGGGGTTCGGACCCAGTACTTC. Encoded protein: CASTTGVRTQYF.